This record concerns one TCR beta chain sequence. The sample comes from a study of blood T cell repertoires in COVID-19. Study details: Samples of COVID-19 (acute and convalescent) were obtained from the United States, Italy and Spain. T cells, B-cell-depleted T cells, or PBMCs provided the cDNA or gDNA that served as material.

As originally analysed: Nucleated cell counts were estimated from reference gene primer amplification. The repertoire was sequenced with immunoSEQ multiplex PCR; TCRdb's copy has only in-frame clones and lacks some. V and J calls and clone size are copied from that table; D and trimming were computed from the DNA. This table has 140,000 to 150,000 clones, 75% to 90% appearing once. Germline CDR1 GTSNPN, CDR2 SVGIG (reference sequence). Trimming removed 1 base at V and 2 bases at J, with 6 bases between. This CDR3 contains 13 residues. Sequenced: peripheral blood. This clonotype was obtained from a woman between 45 and 60 years old with acute or convalescent COVID-19. The chain uses TRBV30 and TRBJ1-3; possibly TRBD1 for D (6 bases). CDR3 sequence (DNA): TGTGCCTGGAGTGGACAGGCTGGAAACACCATATATTTT. It encodes CAWSGQAGNTIYF.